The following is a T cell receptor (beta chain) sequence with its context. In the authors' methods: How many nucleated cells were present was estimated from reference gene primer amplification. TCRdb's copy holds only in-frame clones and misses some; the assay was immunoSEQ multiplex PCR. V and J calls and clone size are copied from that table; D and trimming were computed from the DNA. The sample records 380,000 or so clones, 81% being singletons. The CDR3 is made up of 18 amino acids. Per germline, CDR1 SGHNT and CDR2 YYREEE (reference sequence). Trimming cost V 6 bases and J 4 bases; bases outside gene matches: 14. This sample stems from a study of blood T cell repertoires in COVID-19. Study in general: The study drew acute and convalescent COVID-19 samples from the United States, Italy and Spain. Nucleic acid was either cDNA or gDNA, and it came from T cells, B-cell-depleted T cells, or PBMCs.

Source material: peripheral blood. The receptor was derived from a human donor with acute or convalescent COVID-19. The donor label of this sample is uncertain. The rearrangement uses TRBV5-4 and TRBJ2-6, with 9 bases fitting TRBD1. CDR3 loop: CASNSQQGARVGANVLTF. The CDR3 nucleotides read TGTGCCAGCAACTCCCAACAGGGGGCGCGGGTAGGGGCCAACGTCCTGACTTTC.